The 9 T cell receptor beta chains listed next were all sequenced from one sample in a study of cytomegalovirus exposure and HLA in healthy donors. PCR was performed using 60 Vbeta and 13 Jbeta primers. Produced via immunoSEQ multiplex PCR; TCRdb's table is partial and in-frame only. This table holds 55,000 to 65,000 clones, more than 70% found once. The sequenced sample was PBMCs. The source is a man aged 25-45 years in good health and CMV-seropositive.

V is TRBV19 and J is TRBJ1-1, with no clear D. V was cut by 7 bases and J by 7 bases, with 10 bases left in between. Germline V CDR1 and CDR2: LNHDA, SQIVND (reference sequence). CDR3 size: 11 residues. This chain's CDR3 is CASIRGGEAFF. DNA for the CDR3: TGTGCCAGTATCCGAGGAGGTGAAGCTTTCTTT.

Here the CDR3 DNA reads TGTGCCACCCAGGGGGTAGGACGCGGGAACACTGAAGCTTTCTTT. It yields the protein CATQGVGRGNTEAFF. The chain employs TRBV10-3 and TRBJ1-1; 7 positions match TRBD1. Looked up from germline, CDR1 is ENHRY and CDR2 is SYGVKD. This CDR3 contains 15 residues. The V segment lost 10 bases and the J segment 1 base; nucleotides outside the gene matches: 12.

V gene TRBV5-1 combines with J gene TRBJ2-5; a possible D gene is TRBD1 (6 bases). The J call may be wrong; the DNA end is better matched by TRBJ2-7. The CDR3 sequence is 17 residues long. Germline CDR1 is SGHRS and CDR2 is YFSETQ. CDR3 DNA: TGCGCCAGCAGCTTGGATTATTTGGGACAAGACTCCTACGAGCAGTACTTC. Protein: CASSLDYLGQDSYEQYF.

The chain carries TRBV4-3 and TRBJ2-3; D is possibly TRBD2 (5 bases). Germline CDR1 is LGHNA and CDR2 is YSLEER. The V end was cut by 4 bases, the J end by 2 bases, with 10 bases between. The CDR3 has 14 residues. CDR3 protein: CASSPDRDTDTQYF. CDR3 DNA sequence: TGCGCCAGCAGCCCCGACCGGGACACAGATACGCAGTATTTT.

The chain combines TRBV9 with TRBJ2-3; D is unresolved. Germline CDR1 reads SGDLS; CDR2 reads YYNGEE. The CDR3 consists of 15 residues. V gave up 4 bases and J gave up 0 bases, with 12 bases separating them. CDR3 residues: CASSPPAASTDTQYF. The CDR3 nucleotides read TGTGCCAGCAGCCCCCCCGCGGCTAGCACAGATACGCAGTATTTT.

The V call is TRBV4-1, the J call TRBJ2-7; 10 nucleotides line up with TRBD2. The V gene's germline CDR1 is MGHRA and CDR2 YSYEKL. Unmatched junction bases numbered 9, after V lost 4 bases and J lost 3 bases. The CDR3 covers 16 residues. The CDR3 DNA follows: TGCGCCAGCAGCCTCCTCTTTGGACTAGCGGTCTACGAGCAGTACTTC. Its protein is CASSLLFGLAVYEQYF.

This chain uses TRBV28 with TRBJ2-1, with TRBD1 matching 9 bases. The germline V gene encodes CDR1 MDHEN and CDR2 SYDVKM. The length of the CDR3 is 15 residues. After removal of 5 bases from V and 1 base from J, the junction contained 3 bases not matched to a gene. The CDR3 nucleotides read TGTGCCAGCAGTCGACAGGGGGGGTCCTACAATGAGCAGTTCTTC. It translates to CASSRQGGSYNEQFF.

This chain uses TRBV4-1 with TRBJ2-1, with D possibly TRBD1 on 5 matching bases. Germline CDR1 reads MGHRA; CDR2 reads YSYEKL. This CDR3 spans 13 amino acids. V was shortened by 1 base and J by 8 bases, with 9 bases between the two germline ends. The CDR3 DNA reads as TGCGCCAGCAGCCAAGCGATAGGGGATGAGCAGTTCTTC. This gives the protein CASSQAIGDEQFF.

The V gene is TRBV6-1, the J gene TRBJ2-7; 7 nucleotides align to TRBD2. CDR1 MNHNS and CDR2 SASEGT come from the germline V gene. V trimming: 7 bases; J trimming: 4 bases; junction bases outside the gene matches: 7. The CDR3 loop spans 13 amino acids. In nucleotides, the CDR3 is TGTGCCAGCACCCCGGGGACTAAGTACGAGCAGTACTTC. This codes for CASTPGTKYEQYF.